These 5 T cell receptor beta chains were all obtained from the same sample, sequenced in a study of post-analysis software for immune sequencing data. Their antigens are not known. Unique molecular identifiers featured in each of the TCR beta cDNA libraries. TCRdb independently ran MiXCR on the PCR reads; one entry per CDR3 protein. The sample has roughly 800,000 distinct CDR3 sequences, roughly 50% seen once. Study results and caveats: About five TRBV segments appeared more often in patients than in controls, and TRBV5-6, TRBV5-1 and TRBV20-1 were among these.

Sequencing input: blood. These receptors came from a girl between 10 and 17 years old with multiple sclerosis.

This clonotype came up a few times. The chain links TRBV20-1 to TRBJ2-7, with D hard to call. The CDR3 is made up of 14 amino acids. With 0 bases removed from V and 2 bases from J, the gap between germline ends came to 11 bases. CDR1 and CDR2 from the germline V gene are DFQATT and SNEGSKA (reference sequence). CDR3 region: CSARESRYPYEQYF. CDR3 coding DNA: TGCAGTGCTAGAGAGAGCCGTTACCCCTACGAGCAGTACTTC.

This chain uses TRBV20-1 with TRBJ1-1; no definite D call. The CDR3 is 15 amino acids. Per germline, CDR1 DFQATT and CDR2 SNEGSKA (reference sequence). The V end lost 1 base, the J end lost 1 base, and 13 bases lay between the germline ends. The CDR3 nucleotides are TGCAGTGCTAGAGTAGAGGGCAGCTGGAACACTGAAGCTTTCTTT. Translating gives CSARVEGSWNTEAFF.

For this clonotype: Relative to the germline gene, one junction end is altered; a read error may explain this. DNA of the CDR3: TGCAATGCTAGAGACGTCAGGGAAATATCGTTGGTTAGCAATCAGCCCCAGCATTTT. Its protein product is CNARDVREISLVSNQPQHF. The rearrangement joins TRBV20-1 to TRBJ1-5; D perhaps matches TRBD1 (5 bases). The CDR3 is 19 amino acids. The V gene's germline CDR1 is DFQATT and CDR2 SNEGSKA (reference sequence).

V gene TRBV29-1 combines with J gene TRBJ2-7, with D possibly TRBD1 on 6 matching bases. The germline gives CDR1 SQVTM, CDR2 ANQGSEA. This CDR3 comprises 14 residues. Trimming cost V 4 bases and J 3 bases, with 16 bases left between them. CDR3 in amino acids: CSVAPQGRIYEQYF. The DNA for the CDR3 is TGCAGCGTTGCCCCCCAGGGGCGCATCTACGAGCAGTACTTC.

V and J are TRBV4-1 and TRBJ1-6, with TRBD1 as a possible D gene (5 bases). CDR3 length equals 17 residues. Germline assignment: CDR1 MGHRA and CDR2 YSYEKL. The germline V and J ends were trimmed by 0 bases and 8 bases, with 17 bases remaining between them. The CDR3, as DNA: TGCGCCAGCAGCCAAGAGGTCCAGACCTGGGGCGATTCACCCCTCCACTTT. Translation gives CASSQEVQTWGDSPLHF.